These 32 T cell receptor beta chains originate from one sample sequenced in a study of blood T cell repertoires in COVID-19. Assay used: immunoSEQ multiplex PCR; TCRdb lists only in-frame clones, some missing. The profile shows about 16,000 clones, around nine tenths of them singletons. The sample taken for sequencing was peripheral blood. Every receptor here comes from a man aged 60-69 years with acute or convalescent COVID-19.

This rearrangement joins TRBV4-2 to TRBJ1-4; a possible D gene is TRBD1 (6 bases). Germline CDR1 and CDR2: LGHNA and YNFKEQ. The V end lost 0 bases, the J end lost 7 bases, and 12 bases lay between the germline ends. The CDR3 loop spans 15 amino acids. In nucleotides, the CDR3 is TGTGCCAGCAGCCAAGATAGGGGGGGCGGTGAAAAACTGTTTTTT. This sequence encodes CASSQDRGGGEKLFF.

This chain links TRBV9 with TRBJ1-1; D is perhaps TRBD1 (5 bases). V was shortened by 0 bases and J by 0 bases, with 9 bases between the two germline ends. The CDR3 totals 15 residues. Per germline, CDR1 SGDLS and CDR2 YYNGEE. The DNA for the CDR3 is TGTGCCAGCAGCGTAGGCGGGACGTTGAACACTGAAGCTTTCTTT. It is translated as CASSVGGTLNTEAFF.

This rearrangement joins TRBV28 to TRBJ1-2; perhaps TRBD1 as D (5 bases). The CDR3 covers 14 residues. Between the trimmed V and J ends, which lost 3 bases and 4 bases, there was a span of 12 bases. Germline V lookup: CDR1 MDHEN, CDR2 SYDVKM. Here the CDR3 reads CASSLSGVGYGYTF. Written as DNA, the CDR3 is TGTGCCAGCAGTTTGTCGGGGGTGGGCTATGGCTACACCTTC.

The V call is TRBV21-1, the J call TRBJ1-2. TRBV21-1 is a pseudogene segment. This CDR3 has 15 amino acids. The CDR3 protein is CASSKKASRSNGYTF. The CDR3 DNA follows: TGTGCCAGCAGCAAAAAGGCGTCCCGGAGTAATGGCTACACCTTC.

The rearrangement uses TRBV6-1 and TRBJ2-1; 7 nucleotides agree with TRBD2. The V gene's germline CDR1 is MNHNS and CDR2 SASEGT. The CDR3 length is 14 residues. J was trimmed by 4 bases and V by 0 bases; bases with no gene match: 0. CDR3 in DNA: TGTGCCAGCAGTGAAGCGGGGGGGTACAATGAGCAGTTCTTC. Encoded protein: CASSEAGGYNEQFF.

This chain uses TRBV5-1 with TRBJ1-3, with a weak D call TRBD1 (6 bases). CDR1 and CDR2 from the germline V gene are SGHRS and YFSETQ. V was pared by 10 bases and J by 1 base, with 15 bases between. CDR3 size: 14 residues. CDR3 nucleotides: TGCGCCTCCCGGGGGGGGCTTTCTGGAAACACCATATATTTT. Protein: CASRGGLSGNTIYF.

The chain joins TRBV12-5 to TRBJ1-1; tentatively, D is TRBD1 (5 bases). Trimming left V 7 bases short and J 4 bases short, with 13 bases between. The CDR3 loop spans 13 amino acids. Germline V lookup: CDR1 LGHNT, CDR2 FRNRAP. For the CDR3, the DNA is TGTGCTAGTGCCCCAGGGTTTCTCACTGAAGCTTTCTTT. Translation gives CASAPGFLTEAFF.

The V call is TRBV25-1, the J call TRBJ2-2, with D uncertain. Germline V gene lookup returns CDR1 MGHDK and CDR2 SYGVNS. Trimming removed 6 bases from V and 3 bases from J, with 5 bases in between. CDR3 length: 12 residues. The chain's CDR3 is CASRADTGELFF. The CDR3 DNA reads TGTGCCAGCAGGGCTGACACCGGGGAGCTGTTTTTT. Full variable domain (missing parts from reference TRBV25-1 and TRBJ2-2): EADIYQTPRYLVIGTGKKITLECSQTMGHDKMYWYQQDPGMELHLIHYSYGVNSTEKGDLSSESTVSRIRTEHFPLTLESARPSHTSQYLCASRADTGELFFGEGSRLTVL.

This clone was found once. CDR3 sequence: CASSTLTGTKGYTF. The CDR3 nucleotides read TGTGCCAGTAGTACCCTGACAGGGACAAAGGGCTACACCTTC. The chain links TRBV19 to TRBJ1-2, with 7 bases aligning to TRBD1. The CDR3 totals 14 residues. V was clipped by 4 bases and J by 8 bases; unmatched bases: 10. Germline loops: CDR1 LNHDA, CDR2 SQIVND (reference sequence).

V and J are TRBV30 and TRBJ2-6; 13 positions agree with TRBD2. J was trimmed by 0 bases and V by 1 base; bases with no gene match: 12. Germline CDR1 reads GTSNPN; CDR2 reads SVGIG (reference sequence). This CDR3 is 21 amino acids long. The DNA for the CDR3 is TGTGCCTGGAGTGGGGAAGGACTAGCGGGAGTCCTGTCCTCTGGGGCCAACGTCCTGACTTTC. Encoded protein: CAWSGEGLAGVLSSGANVLTF.

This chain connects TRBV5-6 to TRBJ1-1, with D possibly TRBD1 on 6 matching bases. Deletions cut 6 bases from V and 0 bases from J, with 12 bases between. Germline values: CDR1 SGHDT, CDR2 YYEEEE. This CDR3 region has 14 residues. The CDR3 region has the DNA TGTGCCAGCACCCAGACAGGATTGAACACTGAAGCTTTCTTT. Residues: CASTQTGLNTEAFF. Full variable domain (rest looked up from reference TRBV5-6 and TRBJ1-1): DAGVTQSPTHLIKTRGQQVTLRCSPKSGHDTVSWYQQALGQGPQFIFQYYEEEERQRGNFPDRFSGHQFPNYSSELNVNALLLGDSALYLCASTQTGLNTEAFFGQGTRLTVV.

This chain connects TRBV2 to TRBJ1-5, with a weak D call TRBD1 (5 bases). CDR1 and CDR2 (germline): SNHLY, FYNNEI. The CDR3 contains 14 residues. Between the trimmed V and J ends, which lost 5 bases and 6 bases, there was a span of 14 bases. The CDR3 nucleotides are TGTGCCAGCAGTATACAGGTTTCCCGTCAGCCCCAGCATTTT. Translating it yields CASSIQVSRQPQHF.

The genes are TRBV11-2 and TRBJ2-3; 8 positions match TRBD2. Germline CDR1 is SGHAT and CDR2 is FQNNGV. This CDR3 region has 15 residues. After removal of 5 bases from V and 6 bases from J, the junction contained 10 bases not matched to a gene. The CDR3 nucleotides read TGTGCCAGCAGCCTCATGAGCGGGAGTCTCGATACGCAGTATTTT. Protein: CASSLMSGSLDTQYF.

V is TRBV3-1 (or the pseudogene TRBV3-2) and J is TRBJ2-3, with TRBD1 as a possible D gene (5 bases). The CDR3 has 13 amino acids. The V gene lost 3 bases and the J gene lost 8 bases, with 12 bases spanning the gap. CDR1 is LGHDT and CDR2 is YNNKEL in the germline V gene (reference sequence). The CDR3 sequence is CASSHAAQGTQYF. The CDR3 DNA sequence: TGTGCCAGCAGCCACGCCGCCCAGGGTACGCAGTATTTT.

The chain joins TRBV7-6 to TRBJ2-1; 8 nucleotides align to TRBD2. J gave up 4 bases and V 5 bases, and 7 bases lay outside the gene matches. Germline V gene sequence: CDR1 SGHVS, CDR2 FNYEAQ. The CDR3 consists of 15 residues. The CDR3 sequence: CASSIVRLAYNEQFF. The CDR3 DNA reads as TGTGCCAGCAGCATAGTCCGACTAGCGTACAATGAGCAGTTCTTC.

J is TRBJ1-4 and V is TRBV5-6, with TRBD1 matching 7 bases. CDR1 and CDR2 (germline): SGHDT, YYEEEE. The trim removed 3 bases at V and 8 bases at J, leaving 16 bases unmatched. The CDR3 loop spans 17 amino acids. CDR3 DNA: TGTGCCAGCAGCTGGGGACCAACAGGGGTGCAGGAAGAAAAACTGTTTTTT. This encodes CASSWGPTGVQEEKLFF.

The CDR3 DNA reads TGTGCCAGCAGCCAGACTAGCGGGGGGGCAGATACGCAGTATTTT. It specifies CASSQTSGGADTQYF. This chain joins TRBV7-3 and TRBJ2-3; TRBD2 matches at 14 bases. The V gene end was trimmed by 5 bases and the J gene end by 4 bases; junction bases not matched to a gene: 2. The germline V gene has CDR1 SGHTA and CDR2 FQGTGA. This CDR3 spans 15 amino acids. The whole variable domain, filled in from reference TRBV7-3 and TRBJ2-3, reads GAGVSQTPSNKVTEKGKYVELRCDPISGHTALYWYRQSLGQGPEFLIYFQGTGAADDSGLPNDRFFAVRPEGSVSTLKIQRTERGDSAVYLCASSQTSGGADTQYFGPGTRLTVL.

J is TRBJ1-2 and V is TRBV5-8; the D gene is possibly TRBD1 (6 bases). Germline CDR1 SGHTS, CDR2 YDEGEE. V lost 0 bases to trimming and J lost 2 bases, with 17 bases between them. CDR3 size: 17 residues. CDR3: CASSLGLWGRGNYGYTF. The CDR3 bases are TGTGCCAGCAGCTTGGGTCTTTGGGGCAGGGGAAACTATGGCTACACCTTC.

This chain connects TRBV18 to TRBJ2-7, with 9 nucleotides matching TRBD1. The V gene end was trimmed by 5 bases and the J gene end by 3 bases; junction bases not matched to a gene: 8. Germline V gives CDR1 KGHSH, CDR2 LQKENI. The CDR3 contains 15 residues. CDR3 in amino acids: CASSTDRGSNYEQYF. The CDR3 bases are TGTGCCAGCTCAACCGACAGGGGGAGTAACTACGAGCAGTACTTC.

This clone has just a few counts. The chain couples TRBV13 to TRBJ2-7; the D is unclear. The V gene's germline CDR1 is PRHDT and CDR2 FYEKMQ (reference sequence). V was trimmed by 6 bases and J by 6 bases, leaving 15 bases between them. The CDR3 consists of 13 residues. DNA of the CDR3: TGTGCCAGCAGTCCTAAGAATAGTTTCGAGCAGTACTTC. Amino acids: CASSPKNSFEQYF. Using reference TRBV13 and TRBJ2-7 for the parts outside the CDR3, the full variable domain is AAGVIQSPRHLIKEKRETATLKCYPIPRHDTVYWYQQGPGQDPQFLISFYEKMQSDKGSIPDRFSAQQFSDYHSELNMSSLELGDSALYFCASSPKNSFEQYFGPGTRLTVT.

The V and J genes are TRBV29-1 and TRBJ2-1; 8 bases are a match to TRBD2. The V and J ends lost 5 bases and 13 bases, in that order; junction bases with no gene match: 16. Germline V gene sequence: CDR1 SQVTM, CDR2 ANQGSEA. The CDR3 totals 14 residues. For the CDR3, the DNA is TGCAGCGTTCGCGAGACCGGGAGGGCTAAGTCCCAGTTCTTC. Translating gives CSVRETGRAKSQFF.

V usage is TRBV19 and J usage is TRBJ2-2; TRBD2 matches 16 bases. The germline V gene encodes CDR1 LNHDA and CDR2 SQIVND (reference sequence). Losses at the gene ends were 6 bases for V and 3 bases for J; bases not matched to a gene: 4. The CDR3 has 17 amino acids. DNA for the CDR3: TGTGCCAGTAGAGCGGGACTAGCGGGAGGGTACACCGGGGAGCTGTTTTTT. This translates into CASRAGLAGGYTGELFF. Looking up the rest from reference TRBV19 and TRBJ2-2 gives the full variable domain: DGGITQSPKYLFRKEGQNVTLSCEQNLNHDAMYWYRQDPGQGLRLIYYSQIVNDFQKGDIAEGYSVSREKKESFPLTVTSAQKNPTAFYLCASRAGLAGGYTGELFFGEGSRLTVL.

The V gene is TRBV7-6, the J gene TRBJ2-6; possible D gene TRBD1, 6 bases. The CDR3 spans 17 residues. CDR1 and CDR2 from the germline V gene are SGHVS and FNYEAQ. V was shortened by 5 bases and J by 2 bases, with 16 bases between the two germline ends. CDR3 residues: CASSRRPTGTGANVLTF. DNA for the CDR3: TGTGCCAGCAGCCGACGACCTACAGGGACTGGGGCCAACGTCCTGACTTTC.

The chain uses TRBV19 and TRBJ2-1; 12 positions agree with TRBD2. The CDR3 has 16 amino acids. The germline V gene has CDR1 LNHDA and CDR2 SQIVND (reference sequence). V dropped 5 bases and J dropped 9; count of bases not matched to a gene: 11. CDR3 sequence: CASSGLAGGNIGEQFF. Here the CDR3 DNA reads TGTGCCAGTAGTGGTCTAGCGGGAGGGAACATAGGTGAGCAGTTCTTC.

The DNA for the CDR3 is TGTGCCATCAGTGAGCCGAGGCCGGGACAGGGCTACAATGAGCAGTTCTTC. Translated: CAISEPRPGQGYNEQFF. The V call is TRBV10-3, the J call TRBJ2-1; TRBD1 matches 9 bases. Per the germline V gene, CDR1 is ENHRY and CDR2 is SYGVKD. The CDR3 consists of 17 residues. Germline trimming cut 2 bases from V and 3 bases from J; bases unmatched to any gene: 8.

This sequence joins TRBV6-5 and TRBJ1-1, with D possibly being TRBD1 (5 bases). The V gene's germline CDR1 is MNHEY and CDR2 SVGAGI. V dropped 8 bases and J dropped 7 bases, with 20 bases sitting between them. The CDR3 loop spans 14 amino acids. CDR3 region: CASFSRGIGVEAFF. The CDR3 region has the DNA TGTGCCAGCTTTTCTCGGGGGATTGGCGTTGAAGCTTTCTTT.

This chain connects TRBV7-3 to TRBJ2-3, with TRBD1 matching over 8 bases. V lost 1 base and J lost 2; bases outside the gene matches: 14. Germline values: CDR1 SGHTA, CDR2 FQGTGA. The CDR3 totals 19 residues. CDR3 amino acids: CASSLRGPQGAPPTDTQYF. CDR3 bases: TGTGCCAGCAGCTTAAGGGGGCCCCAGGGGGCCCCGCCCACAGATACGCAGTATTTT.

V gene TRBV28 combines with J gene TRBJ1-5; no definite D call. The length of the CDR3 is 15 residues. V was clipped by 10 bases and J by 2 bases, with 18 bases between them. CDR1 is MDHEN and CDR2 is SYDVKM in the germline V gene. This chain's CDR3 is CATRGGLSGNQPQHF. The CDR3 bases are TGTGCCACCCGGGGAGGCCTTTCCGGCAATCAGCCCCAGCATTTT. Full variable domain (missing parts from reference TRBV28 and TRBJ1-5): DVKVTQSSRYLVKRTGEKVFLECVQDMDHENMFWYRQDPGLGLRLIYFSYDVKMKEKGDIPEGYSVSREKKERFSLILESASTNQTSMYLCATRGGLSGNQPQHFGDGTRLSIL.

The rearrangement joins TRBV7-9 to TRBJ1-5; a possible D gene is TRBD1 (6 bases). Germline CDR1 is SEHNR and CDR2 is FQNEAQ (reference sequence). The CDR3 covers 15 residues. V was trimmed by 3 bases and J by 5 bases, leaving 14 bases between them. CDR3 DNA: TGTGCCAGCAGCTTGGACAGTGGAGGACATCAGCCCCAGCATTTT. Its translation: CASSLDSGGHQPQHF.

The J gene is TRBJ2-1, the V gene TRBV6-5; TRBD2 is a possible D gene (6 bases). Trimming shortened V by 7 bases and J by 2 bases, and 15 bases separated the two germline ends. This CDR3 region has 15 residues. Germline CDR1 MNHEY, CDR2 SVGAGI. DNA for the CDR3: TGTGCCAGCACCCGAACGGGAGATCCCTACAATGAGCAGTTCTTC. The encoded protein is CASTRTGDPYNEQFF.

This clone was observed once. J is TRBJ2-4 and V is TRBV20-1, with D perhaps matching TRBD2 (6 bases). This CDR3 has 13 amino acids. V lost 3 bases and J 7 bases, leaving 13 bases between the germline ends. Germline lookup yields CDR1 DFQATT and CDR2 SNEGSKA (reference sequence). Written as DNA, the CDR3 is TGCAGTGCTAGTGAGGGAGGCTTTAACATTCAGTACTTC. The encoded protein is CSASEGGFNIQYF.

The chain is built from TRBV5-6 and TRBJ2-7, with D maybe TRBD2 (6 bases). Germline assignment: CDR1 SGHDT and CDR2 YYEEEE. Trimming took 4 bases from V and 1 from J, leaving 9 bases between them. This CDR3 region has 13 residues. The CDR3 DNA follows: TGTGCCAGCAGCGTCGGGGGTTCCTACGAGCAGTACTTC. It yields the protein CASSVGGSYEQYF.